These T cell receptor beta chains were read from a single sample in a study of T-cell memory formation after mild COVID-19. Each CDR3 protein gets one entry after TCRdb re-called the 5' RACE reads with MiXCR. Of approximately 250,000 distinct CDR3 sequences in the sample, about 16% are singletons; the top ten hold 2.1%. The sequencing input was PBMCs or a T cell subset sorted from them (not recorded which). These receptors were taken from an adult woman who had mild COVID-19 (a few samples of this study predate the infection). Cell type and time point are not known. CDR3s include the opening cysteine and the closing phenylalanine or tryptophan. D genes are given only for firm matches. Clone size is given for some rows only: seen once, a few or many times, or a class if the clone is expanded.

v_call	d_call	clone_size	j_call	cdr3_aa	cdr3_nt
TRBV7-3	TRBD1	.	TRBJ1-1	CASSLLDRGTEAFF	TGTGCCAGCAGCTTATTGGACAGGGGTACTGAAGCTTTCTTT
TRBV20-1	.	.	TRBJ2-7	CSARGILNEQYF	TGCAGTGCTAGAGGGATTCTCAACGAGCAGTACTTC
TRBV2	TRBD1	few	TRBJ1-1	CASSRDRGWNTEAFF	TGTGCCAGCAGCCGGGACAGGGGATGGAACACTGAAGCTTTCTTT
TRBV6-5	.	.	TRBJ1-4	CASSPGLAREKLFF	TGTGCCAGCAGCCCCGGTCTAGCTAGGGAAAAACTGTTTTTT
TRBV20-1	.	few	TRBJ1-1	CSARLGAGNTEAFF	TGCAGTGCTAGACTGGGAGCGGGGAACACTGAAGCTTTCTTT
TRBV12-3/TRBV12-4	.	.	TRBJ2-1	CASTTRGGTGSNEQFF	TGTGCCAGCACCACGAGGGGAGGAACAGGGAGTAATGAGCAGTTCTTC
TRBV14	.	.	TRBJ2-7	CASSQNIGTFYEQYF	TGTGCCAGCAGCCAAAACATCGGAACGTTCTACGAGCAGTACTTC
TRBV7-2	.	many	TRBJ2-3	CASRLAASGIGTDTQYF	TGTGCCAGCAGGTTAGCCGCCAGTGGGATTGGCACAGATACGCAGTATTTT
TRBV14	.	few	TRBJ1-1	CASSQDLGSEAFF	TGTGCCAGCAGCCAAGATTTAGGCAGTGAAGCTTTCTTT
TRBV18	.	.	TRBJ2-1	CASSQLSYNEQFF	TGTGCCAGCTCACAACTCTCCTACAATGAGCAGTTCTTC